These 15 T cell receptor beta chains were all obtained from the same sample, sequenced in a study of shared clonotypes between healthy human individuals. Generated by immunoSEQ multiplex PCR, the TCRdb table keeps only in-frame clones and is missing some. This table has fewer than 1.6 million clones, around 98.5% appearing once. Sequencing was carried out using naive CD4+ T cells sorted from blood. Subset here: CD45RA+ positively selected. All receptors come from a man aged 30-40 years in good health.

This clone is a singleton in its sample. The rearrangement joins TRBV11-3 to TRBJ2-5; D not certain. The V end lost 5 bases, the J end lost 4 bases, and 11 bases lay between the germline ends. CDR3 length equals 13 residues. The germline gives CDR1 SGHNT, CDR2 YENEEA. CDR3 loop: CASSPTRGETQYF. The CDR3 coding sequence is TGTGCCAGCAGCCCGACGCGCGGAGAGACCCAGTACTTC.

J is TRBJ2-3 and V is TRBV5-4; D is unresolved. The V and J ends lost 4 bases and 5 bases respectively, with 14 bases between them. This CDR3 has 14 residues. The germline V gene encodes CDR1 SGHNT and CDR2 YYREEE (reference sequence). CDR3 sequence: CASSDLGPGDTQYF. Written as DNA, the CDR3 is TGTGCCAGCAGCGATCTAGGACCAGGAGATACGCAGTATTTT.

Here the CDR3 DNA reads TGCAGCGTAGGGGGAAGGGGGCTCTCCTACGAGCAGTACTTC. Protein sequence: CSVGGRGLSYEQYF. The chain employs TRBV29-1 and TRBJ2-7; 7 bases are shared with TRBD1. The CDR3 is made up of 14 amino acids. J lost 0 bases, V lost 6 bases, and 8 bases had no gene match. The V gene's germline CDR1 is SQVTM and CDR2 ANQGSEA.

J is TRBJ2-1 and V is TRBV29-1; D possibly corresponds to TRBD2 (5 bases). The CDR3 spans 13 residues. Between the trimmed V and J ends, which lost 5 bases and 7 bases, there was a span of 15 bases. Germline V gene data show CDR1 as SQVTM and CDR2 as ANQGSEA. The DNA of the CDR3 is TGCAGCGTTTGTCGGGATTTAGGAAATGAGCAGTTCTTC. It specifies CSVCRDLGNEQFF.

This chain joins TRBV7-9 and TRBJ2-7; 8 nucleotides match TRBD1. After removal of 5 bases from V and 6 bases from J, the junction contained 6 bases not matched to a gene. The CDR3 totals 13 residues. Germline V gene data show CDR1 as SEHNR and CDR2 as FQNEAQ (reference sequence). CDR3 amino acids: CASSGRQGSEQYF. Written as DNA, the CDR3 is TGTGCCAGCAGCGGGCGACAGGGGTCCGAGCAGTACTTC.

The CDR3 bases are TGCGCCAGCAACGCCCCGGGACTAGCGCCCTACAATGAGCAGTTCTTC. Its translation: CASNAPGLAPYNEQFF. The rearrangement joins TRBV5-1 to TRBJ2-1, with 10 bases fitting TRBD2. The CDR3 contains 16 residues. Germline CDR1 SGHRS, CDR2 YFSETQ. V gave up 6 bases and J gave up 2 bases; unmatched junction bases: 8.

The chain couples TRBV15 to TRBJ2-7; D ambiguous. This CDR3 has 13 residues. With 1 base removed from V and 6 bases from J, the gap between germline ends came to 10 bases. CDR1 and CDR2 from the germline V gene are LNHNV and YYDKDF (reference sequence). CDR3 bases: TGTGCCACCAGCAGAGGACCATTCCCCGAGCAGTACTTC. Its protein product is CATSRGPFPEQYF.

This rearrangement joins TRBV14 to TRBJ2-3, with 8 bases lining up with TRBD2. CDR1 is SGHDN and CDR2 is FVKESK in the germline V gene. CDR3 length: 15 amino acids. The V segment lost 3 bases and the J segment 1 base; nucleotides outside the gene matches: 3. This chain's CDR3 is CASSHRRGGTDTQYF. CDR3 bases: TGTGCCAGCAGCCATCGGCGGGGGGGCACAGATACGCAGTATTTT.

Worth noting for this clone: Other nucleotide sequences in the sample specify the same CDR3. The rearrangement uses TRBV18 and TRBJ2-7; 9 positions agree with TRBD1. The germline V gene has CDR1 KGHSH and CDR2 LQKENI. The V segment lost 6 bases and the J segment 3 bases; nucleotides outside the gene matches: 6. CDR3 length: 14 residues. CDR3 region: CASSPGTGRYEQYF. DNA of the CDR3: TGTGCCAGCTCCCCAGGGACAGGGCGCTACGAGCAGTACTTC.

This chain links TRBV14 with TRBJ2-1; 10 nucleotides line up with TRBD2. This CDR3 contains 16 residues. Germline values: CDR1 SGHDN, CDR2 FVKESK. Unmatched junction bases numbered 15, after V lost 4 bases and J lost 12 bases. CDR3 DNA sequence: TGTGCCAGCAGCCCAAGGCAACTAGCGGGGTTAGTTGGGCAGTTCTTC. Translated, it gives CASSPRQLAGLVGQFF.

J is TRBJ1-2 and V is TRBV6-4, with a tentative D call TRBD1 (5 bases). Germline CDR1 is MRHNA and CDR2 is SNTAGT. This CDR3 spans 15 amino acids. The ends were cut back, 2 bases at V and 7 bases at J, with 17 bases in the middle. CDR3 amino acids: CASSDTASGGFGYTF. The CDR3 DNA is TGTGCCAGCAGTGACACGGCTTCGGGGGGTTTTGGCTACACCTTC.

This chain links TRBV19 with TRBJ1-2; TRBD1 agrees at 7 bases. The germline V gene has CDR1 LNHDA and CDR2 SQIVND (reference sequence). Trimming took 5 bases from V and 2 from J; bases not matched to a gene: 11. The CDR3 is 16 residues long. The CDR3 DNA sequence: TGTGCCAGTAGTCAAATTCCAGGGGGGGCCAACTATGGCTACACCTTC. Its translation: CASSQIPGGANYGYTF. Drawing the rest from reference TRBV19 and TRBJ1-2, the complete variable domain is DGGITQSPKYLFRKEGQNVTLSCEQNLNHDAMYWYRQDPGQGLRLIYYSQIVNDFQKGDIAEGYSVSREKKESFPLTVTSAQKNPTAFYLCASSQIPGGANYGYTFGSGTRLTVV.

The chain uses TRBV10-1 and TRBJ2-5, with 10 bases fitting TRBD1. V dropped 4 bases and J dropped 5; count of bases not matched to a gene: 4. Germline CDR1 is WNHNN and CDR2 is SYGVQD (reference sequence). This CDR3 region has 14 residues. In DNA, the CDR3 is TGCGCCAGCAGTGGACAGGGGGCCTGGGAGACCCAGTACTTC. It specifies CASSGQGAWETQYF.

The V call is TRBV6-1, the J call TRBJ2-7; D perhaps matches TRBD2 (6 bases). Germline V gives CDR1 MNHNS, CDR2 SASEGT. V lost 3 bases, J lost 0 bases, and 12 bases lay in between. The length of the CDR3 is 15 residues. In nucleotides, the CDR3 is TGTGCCAGCAGTGATTATAGCGGAAGCTCCTACGAGCAGTACTTC. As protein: CASSDYSGSSYEQYF.

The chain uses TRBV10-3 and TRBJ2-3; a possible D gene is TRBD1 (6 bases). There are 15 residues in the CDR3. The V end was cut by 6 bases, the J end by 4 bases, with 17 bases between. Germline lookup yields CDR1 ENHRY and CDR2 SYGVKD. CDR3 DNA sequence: TGTGCCATCAGCGAGAACAGGGCTAGGGCAGATACGCAGTATTTT. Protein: CAISENRARADTQYF.